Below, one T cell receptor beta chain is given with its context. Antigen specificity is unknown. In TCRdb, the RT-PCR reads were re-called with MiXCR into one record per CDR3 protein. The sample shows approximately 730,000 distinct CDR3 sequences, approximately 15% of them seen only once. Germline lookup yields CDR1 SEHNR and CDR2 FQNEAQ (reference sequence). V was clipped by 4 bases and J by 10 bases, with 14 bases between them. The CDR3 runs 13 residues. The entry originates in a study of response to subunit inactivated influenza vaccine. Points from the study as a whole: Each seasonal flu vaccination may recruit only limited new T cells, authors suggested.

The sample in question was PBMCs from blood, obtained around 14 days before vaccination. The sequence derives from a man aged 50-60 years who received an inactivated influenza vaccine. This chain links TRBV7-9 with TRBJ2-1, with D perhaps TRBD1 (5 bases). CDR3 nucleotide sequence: TGTGCCAGCAGCTCGAGCTGGGGCGAGGAGCAGTTCTTC. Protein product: CASSSSWGEEQFF.